This TCR beta chain was identified in a study of blood T cell repertoires in COVID-19. Study-wide background: The United States, Italy and Spain were the sources of the acute and convalescent COVID-19 samples. The analysed material was cDNA or gDNA that came from T cells, B-cell-depleted T cells, or PBMCs.

No more than 2 weeks before study entry, exposed participants had met a case of COVID-19. In germline, CDR1 is MNHEY, CDR2 SVGEGT. The CDR3 length is 15 residues. Trimming took off 4 bases at V and 6 bases at J, with 19 bases between the two ends. Generated by immunoSEQ multiplex PCR, the TCRdb table keeps only in-frame clones and is missing some. Of about 430,000 clones in the sample, roughly 90% were seen once. Sequencing input: PBMCs or T cells enriched from blood (not recorded which). This receptor was taken from a woman between 18 and 29 years old who had been exposed to COVID-19. V is TRBV6-2 or TRBV6-3 and J is TRBJ2-7, with TRBD1 as a possible D gene (5 bases). Here the CDR3 DNA reads TGTGCCAGCAGTTCGACAGCCTCTTCAAGTGGCGAGCAGTACTTC. Its translation: CASSSTASSSGEQYF.